The next 30 T cell receptor beta chains were all read from a single sample in a study of blood T cell repertoires in COVID-19. Assay used: immunoSEQ multiplex PCR; TCRdb lists only in-frame clones, some missing. The repertoire holds approximately 170,000 clones, approximately 84% seen once, with 3.2% in the top ten. Sample: PBMCs or T cells enriched from blood (not recorded which). All receptors derive from a woman aged 25-40 years who had recovered from COVID-19.

The chain carries TRBV27 and TRBJ2-7; 10 nucleotides line up with TRBD1. The V gene end was trimmed by 6 bases and the J gene end by 0 bases; junction bases not matched to a gene: 17. Per germline, CDR1 MNHEY and CDR2 SMNVEV (reference sequence). The CDR3 length is 19 residues. This chain's CDR3 is CASSSGQGTPRRLSYEQYF. Here the CDR3 DNA reads TGTGCCAGCAGCTCGGGACAGGGGACCCCCAGACGCCTCTCCTACGAGCAGTACTTC.

The chain is built from TRBV4-1 and TRBJ2-1, with TRBD2 matching 11 bases. The CDR3 has 15 residues. CDR1 is MGHRA and CDR2 is YSYEKL in the germline V gene. The ends lost 4 bases at V and 3 bases at J; junction bases unmatched: 2. CDR3 amino acids: CASSPGLADYNEQFF. In nucleotides, the CDR3 is TGCGCCAGCAGCCCGGGACTAGCGGACTACAATGAGCAGTTCTTC.

This chain joins TRBV10-3 and TRBJ1-1; 11 nucleotides agree with TRBD1. Germline assignment: CDR1 ENHRY and CDR2 SYGVKD. J lost 0 bases, V lost 0 bases, and 6 bases had no gene match. The CDR3 spans 18 residues. As DNA, the CDR3 is TGTGCCATCAGTGAGTCGTGGACAGGGGGCTCCCTGAACACTGAAGCTTTCTTT. Translated, it gives CAISESWTGGSLNTEAFF.

This clone was counted a few times. The DNA of the CDR3 is TGTGCCATCACCCCGAATGTCGGGAATGGCTACACCTTC. Translation: CAITPNVGNGYTF. This sequence joins TRBV10-3 and TRBJ1-2; D is ambiguous. Trimming took 7 bases from V and 6 from J, leaving 15 bases between them. The CDR3 loop spans 13 amino acids. From germline, CDR1 is ENHRY and CDR2 SYGVKD.

This chain uses TRBV6-5 with TRBJ1-2; weak D call: TRBD1 (5 bases). The CDR3 is 14 residues long. V lost 7 bases, J lost 3 bases, and 15 bases lay in between. Germline-derived CDR1 and CDR2 are MNHEY and SVGAGI. CDR3 region: CASTPRPGDYGYTF. The CDR3 coding sequence is TGTGCCAGCACCCCAAGGCCGGGGGACTATGGCTACACCTTC.

This clone showed up just once. The V call is TRBV19, the J call TRBJ1-2; D not resolved. This CDR3 spans 13 amino acids. From germline, CDR1 is LNHDA and CDR2 SQIVND (reference sequence). The V end lost 3 bases, the J end lost 1 base, and 6 bases lay between the germline ends. The CDR3 coding sequence is TGTGCCAGTAGTATCAACGGTAACTATGGCTACACCTTC. Translated: CASSINGNYGYTF.

This chain uses TRBV10-3 with TRBJ1-2; D uncertain. V shed 7 bases and J shed 2 bases, with 17 bases lying between them. Germline CDR1 reads ENHRY; CDR2 reads SYGVKD. The CDR3 has 15 amino acids. The CDR3 nucleotides are TGTGCCATCAATGGAAAAGGCGGTGGAAACTATGGCTACACCTTC. Translating gives CAINGKGGGNYGYTF.

CDR3 DNA: TGCGCCAGCAGCTTACTAGGGGAGCAGTTCTTC. Its protein product is CASSLLGEQFF. This chain joins TRBV5-1 and TRBJ2-1; possible D gene TRBD2, 5 bases. V lost 2 bases to trimming and J lost 10 bases, with 7 bases between them. Germline V CDR1 and CDR2: SGHRS, YFSETQ. This CDR3 spans 11 amino acids.

The chain links TRBV5-1 to TRBJ1-2; 7 bases line up with TRBD1. Germline CDR1 reads SGHRS; CDR2 reads YFSETQ. The J segment lost 10 bases and the V segment lost 3 bases, leaving 15 bases of the junction unmatched. The CDR3 loop spans 15 amino acids. The DNA of the CDR3 is TGCGCCAGCAGCTGGACCCGCCAGGCAGGGGGTGCCTACACCTTC. It yields the protein CASSWTRQAGGAYTF.

This chain joins TRBV12-5 and TRBJ1-1, with a weak D call TRBD1 (5 bases). The V gene's germline CDR1 is LGHNT and CDR2 FRNRAP. Trimming took 1 base from V and 4 from J, leaving 16 bases between them. CDR3 length: 16 amino acids. CDR3 protein: CASGLGQPFLTTEAFF. The DNA of the CDR3 is TGTGCTAGTGGTTTGGGACAGCCTTTTTTAACCACTGAAGCTTTCTTT.

The chain has TRBV28 and TRBJ1-6; a weak D match, TRBD1 (6 bases). The V end lost 3 bases, the J end lost 4 bases, and 19 bases lay between the germline ends. The CDR3 runs 18 residues. CDR1 and CDR2 (germline): MDHEN, SYDVKM. The CDR3 bases are TGTGCCAGCAGTTTTCTGACAGGCGGGGAGGGTTATAATTCACCCCTCCACTTT. The encoded protein is CASSFLTGGEGYNSPLHF.

The rearrangement links TRBV19 to TRBJ1-6, with D perhaps TRBD1 (5 bases). From germline, CDR1 is LNHDA and CDR2 SQIVND (reference sequence). The CDR3 covers 13 residues. Trimming stripped 7 bases from V and 7 bases from J, with 11 bases between. CDR3 DNA sequence: TGTGCCAGTAATCCAGGGCTAAATTCACCCCTCCACTTT. It yields the protein CASNPGLNSPLHF.

This CDR3 is CASSKVEGWNTEAFF. The CDR3 DNA sequence: TGTGCCAGCAGCAAAGTGGAGGGATGGAACACTGAAGCTTTCTTT. The chain links TRBV21-1 to TRBJ1-1. TRBV21-1 represents a pseudogene. The CDR3 is 15 amino acids.

This chain joins TRBV6-5 and TRBJ2-1; TRBD2 aligns across 9 bases. The CDR3 is 14 amino acids. Germline V CDR1 and CDR2: MNHEY, SVGAGI. Losses at the gene ends were 8 bases for V and 7 bases for J; bases not matched to a gene: 9. The CDR3 is CASAAGGPLNEQFF. As DNA, the CDR3 is TGTGCCAGCGCGGCGGGAGGGCCTTTGAATGAGCAGTTCTTC.

This clone has more than one count but fewer than ten. The chain carries TRBV5-6 and TRBJ1-2; the D is unclear. The germline V gene encodes CDR1 SGHDT and CDR2 YYEEEE. The CDR3 totals 13 residues. The V end was cut by 2 bases, the J end by 7 bases, with 12 bases between. For the CDR3, the DNA is TGTGCCAGCAGCTTCGTGCAATCGGGTGGCTACACCTTC. Amino acid sequence: CASSFVQSGGYTF.

This chain joins TRBV19 and TRBJ1-1; no clear D gene. V lost 3 bases, J lost 5 bases, and 4 bases lay in between. CDR3 length equals 11 residues. From germline, CDR1 is LNHDA and CDR2 SQIVND (reference sequence). The DNA of the CDR3 is TGTGCCAGTAGTATGAGTACTGAAGCTTTCTTT. This gives the protein CASSMSTEAFF. Based on the CDR3 plus reference TRBV19 and TRBJ1-1, the full variable domain is DGGITQSPKYLFRKEGQNVTLSCEQNLNHDAMYWYRQDPGQGLRLIYYSQIVNDFQKGDIAEGYSVSREKKESFPLTVTSAQKNPTAFYLCASSMSTEAFFGQGTRLTVV.

The genes are TRBV29-1 and TRBJ2-2; tentative D call: TRBD2 (5 bases). Germline V gene sequence: CDR1 SQVTM, CDR2 ANQGSEA. There are 12 residues in the CDR3. The CDR3 sequence is CSGRRGTGELFF. Here the CDR3 DNA reads TGCAGTGGACGGAGAGGGACCGGGGAGCTGTTTTTT.

The V call is TRBV19, the J call TRBJ2-4, with TRBD1 matching 7 bases. Germline lookup yields CDR1 LNHDA and CDR2 SQIVND (reference sequence). The J segment lost 0 bases and the V segment lost 6 bases, leaving 5 bases of the junction unmatched. The CDR3 consists of 15 residues. For the CDR3, the DNA is TGTGCCAGTAGCGCCACAGGGGTAGCCAAAAACATTCAGTACTTC. This encodes CASSATGVAKNIQYF.

The chain recombines TRBV9 with TRBJ1-6; 7 nucleotides align to TRBD1. The V gene's germline CDR1 is SGDLS and CDR2 YYNGEE. After removal of 4 bases from V and 8 bases from J, the junction contained 9 bases not matched to a gene. The CDR3 has 15 amino acids. The DNA for the CDR3 is TGTGCCAGCAGCAGCGGAGGGGGACAGTATTCACCCCTCCACTTT. Its protein product is CASSSGGGQYSPLHF. The full variable domain, completed using reference TRBV9 and TRBJ1-6, is DSGVTQTPKHLITATGQRVTLRCSPRSGDLSVYWYQQSLDQGLQFLIQYYNGEERAKGNILERFSAQQFPDLHSELNLSSLELGDSALYFCASSSGGGQYSPLHFGNGTRLTVT.

This clone was found once. The same CDR3 also results from other DNA sequences found in this sample. V gene TRBV5-1 combines with J gene TRBJ1-1; TRBD1 matches at 7 bases. The CDR3 covers 14 residues. Germline-derived CDR1 and CDR2 are SGHRS and YFSETQ. Germline trimming cut 3 bases from V and 1 base from J; bases unmatched to any gene: 3. Here the CDR3 DNA reads TGCGCCAGCAGCTCCGGGACAGCGAACACTGAAGCTTTCTTT. This codes for CASSSGTANTEAFF.

This clone was seen a single time. The chain recombines TRBV29-1 with TRBJ1-2; TRBD1 matches at 11 bases. Losses at the gene ends were 3 bases for V and 6 bases for J; bases not matched to a gene: 6. The CDR3 runs 14 residues. Germline CDR1 and CDR2: SQVTM and ANQGSEA. CDR3 loop: CSVDLGQGANGYTF. The CDR3 region has the DNA TGCAGCGTTGATCTTGGACAGGGGGCGAATGGCTACACCTTC.

This chain's CDR3 is CASSLGGLGTDTQYF. In DNA form, the CDR3 reads TGTGCCAGCAGCTTGGGAGGATTGGGCACAGATACGCAGTATTTT. This chain joins TRBV7-8 and TRBJ2-3, with D perhaps TRBD2 (6 bases). This CDR3 region has 15 residues. V lost 3 bases to trimming and J lost 1 base, with 11 bases between them. Per the germline V gene, CDR1 is SGHVS and CDR2 is FQNEAQ.

This clone turned up a few times. The chain carries TRBV2 and TRBJ2-4, with 8 bases lining up with TRBD1. The CDR3 has 16 residues. The germline V gene encodes CDR1 SNHLY and CDR2 FYNNEI. The junction had 5 bases not matched to a gene; V was cut back by 3 bases and J by 1 base. The CDR3 nucleotides read TGTGCCAGCAGTGAGAGCAGGGGGCGTGCCAAAAACATTCAGTACTTC. As protein: CASSESRGRAKNIQYF.

The chain joins TRBV2 to TRBJ1-2, with D maybe TRBD1 (5 bases). V dropped 9 bases and J dropped 1 base, with 6 bases sitting between them. This CDR3 region has 11 residues. Germline CDR1 is SNHLY and CDR2 is FYNNEI. CDR3 residues: CARDSNYGYTF. The CDR3 region has the DNA TGTGCCAGAGACAGTAACTATGGCTACACCTTC.

The chain combines TRBV7-9 with TRBJ1-4; 10 bases line up with TRBD1. There are 15 residues in the CDR3. In germline, CDR1 is SEHNR, CDR2 FQNEAQ (reference sequence). V trimming: 4 bases; J trimming: 4 bases; junction bases outside the gene matches: 3. CDR3 residues: CASSWGQGLNEKLFF. The CDR3 DNA sequence: TGTGCCAGCAGCTGGGGACAGGGGCTTAATGAAAAACTGTTTTTT.

The chain links TRBV28 to TRBJ1-1; D is unresolved. Germline V gene data show CDR1 as MDHEN and CDR2 as SYDVKM. Trimming removed 5 bases at V and 6 bases at J, with 10 bases between. The CDR3 runs 12 residues. The CDR3 sequence: CASSRVIAEAFF. The CDR3 coding sequence is TGTGCCAGCAGTCGAGTGATAGCTGAAGCTTTCTTT. The full variable domain, completed using reference TRBV28 and TRBJ1-1, is DVKVTQSSRYLVKRTGEKVFLECVQDMDHENMFWYRQDPGLGLRLIYFSYDVKMKEKGDIPEGYSVSREKKERFSLILESASTNQTSMYLCASSRVIAEAFFGQGTRLTVV.

This clone was recorded once. The rearrangement joins TRBV13 to TRBJ2-7; tentatively, D is TRBD2 (6 bases). The CDR3 totals 16 residues. The germline gives CDR1 PRHDT, CDR2 FYEKMQ (reference sequence). Trimming cost V 3 bases and J 3 bases, with 18 bases left between them. CDR3 nucleotides: TGTGCCAGCAGCTTGGGGATAGCGGCGTATCGCTACGAGCAGTACGTC. Translated: CASSLGIAAYRYEQYV.

This chain connects TRBV7-3 to TRBJ2-3; 8 positions match TRBD1. This CDR3 is 15 amino acids long. V was pared by 5 bases and J by 2 bases, with 6 bases of the junction left unmatched. The germline gives CDR1 SGHTA, CDR2 FQGTGA. The chain's CDR3 is CASSRQQGVTDTQYF. DNA of the CDR3: TGTGCCAGCAGCCGCCAACAGGGGGTCACAGATACGCAGTATTTT.

The chain links TRBV5-6 to TRBJ1-2; 9 bases match TRBD1. V lost 2 bases and J lost 4; bases outside the gene matches: 3. CDR3 length: 14 amino acids. Germline assignment: CDR1 SGHDT and CDR2 YYEEEE. In nucleotides, the CDR3 is TGTGCCAGCAGCTTAACAGGGGGCAGCTATGGCTACACCTTC. Protein product: CASSLTGGSYGYTF.

The chain uses TRBV29-1 and TRBJ1-2; D may be TRBD1 (6 bases). V dropped 6 bases and J dropped 3 bases, with 8 bases sitting between them. Germline-derived CDR1 and CDR2 are SQVTM and ANQGSEA. The CDR3 spans 11 residues. The CDR3 reads CSVTGDYGYTF. The CDR3 DNA is TGCAGCGTGACAGGAGACTATGGCTACACCTTC.